These 30 T cell receptor beta chains were sequenced from one sample in a study of CD8 T cells in ankylosing spondylitis. Each CDR3 protein is one row after TCRdb ran MiXCR on the 5' RACE reads. The repertoire holds under 250,000 distinct CDR3 sequences, with 30% to 40% as singletons. Sequencing was done on a sample of blood, either unsorted or a sorted T cell fraction (not recorded which). These receptors were collected from a male donor with ankylosing spondylitis or in good health (not recorded which).

This clonotype was seen only a few times. The chain carries TRBV5-4 and TRBJ2-3; D may be TRBD2 (7 bases). The CDR3 has 14 amino acids. Germline V gene sequence: CDR1 SGHNT, CDR2 YYREEE (reference sequence). Trimming took off 3 bases at V and 4 bases at J, with 12 bases between the two ends. This chain's CDR3 is CASSSGGLADTQYF. DNA for the CDR3: TGTGCCAGCAGCTCCGGGGGGCTGGCAGATACGCAGTATTTT.

V gene TRBV7-8 combines with J gene TRBJ1-1; no clear D gene. V was shortened by 1 base and J by 1 base, with 7 bases between the two germline ends. This CDR3 comprises 14 residues. From germline, CDR1 is SGHVS and CDR2 FQNEAQ. The CDR3 bases are TGTGCCAGCAGCTTAGTGGGCCAGAACACTGAAGCTTTCTTT. It codes for CASSLVGQNTEAFF.

This clonotype has a handful of counts. The rearrangement uses TRBV12-3 or TRBV12-4 and TRBJ1-5, with D possibly matching TRBD1 (5 bases). This CDR3 comprises 16 residues. V lost 4 bases to trimming and J lost 3 bases, with 16 bases between them. The CDR3 sequence is CASSSTDGGINQPQHF. The CDR3 coding sequence is TGTGCCAGCAGTTCCACCGACGGGGGGATCAATCAGCCCCAGCATTTT.

This chain links TRBV20-1 with TRBJ1-5, with 7 bases that match TRBD1. Germline values: CDR1 DFQATT, CDR2 SNEGSKA (reference sequence). Trimming removed 3 bases from V and 9 bases from J; junction bases left unmatched: 14. The CDR3 totals 15 residues. CDR3 sequence reads: CSASRARGAIGPQHF. DNA for the CDR3: TGCAGTGCTAGTAGGGCCAGGGGGGCGATAGGGCCCCAGCATTTT.

This chain joins TRBV20-1 and TRBJ2-1; maybe TRBD1 (7 bases). Germline V gives CDR1 DFQATT, CDR2 SNEGSKA (reference sequence). Trimming took 6 bases from V and 2 from J, leaving 20 bases between them. This CDR3 has 16 amino acids. This CDR3 reads CSARGLTGSPYNEQFF. CDR3 bases: TGCAGTGCCCGGGGGTTGACAGGGAGCCCCTACAATGAGCAGTTCTTC.

V gene TRBV5-1 combines with J gene TRBJ1-1; no clear D. Trimming removed 0 bases at V and 5 bases at J, with 17 bases between. CDR1 SGHRS and CDR2 YFSETQ come from the germline V gene. This CDR3 has 16 residues. CDR3 bases: TGCGCCAGCAGCTTGGAGGGCAGACCCGAAAGTACTGAAGCTTTCTTT. This gives the protein CASSLEGRPESTEAFF.

The V and J genes are TRBV5-1 and TRBJ2-5, with D perhaps TRBD1 or TRBD2 (5 bases each). This CDR3 spans 14 amino acids. V gave up 4 bases and J gave up 2 bases, with 12 bases separating them. In germline, CDR1 is SGHRS, CDR2 YFSETQ. The CDR3 region is CASSPGRIQETQYF. CDR3 DNA sequence: TGCGCCAGCAGCCCGGGACGGATTCAAGAGACCCAGTACTTC.

The V call is TRBV4-1, the J call TRBJ2-7; D unresolved. There are 15 residues in the CDR3. CDR1 is MGHRA, CDR2 YSYEKL, per germline. V was trimmed by 1 base and J by 3 bases, leaving 13 bases between them. CDR3 coding DNA: TGCGCCAGCAGCCAAGTAGAAGGCTCCCGCTACGAGCAGTACTTC. Amino acid sequence: CASSQVEGSRYEQYF.

The chain has TRBV29-1 and TRBJ2-3; the match to TRBD1 covers 8 bases. Germline CDR1 is SQVTM and CDR2 is ANQGSEA. This CDR3 has 14 residues. Germline trimming cut 4 bases from V and 1 base from J; bases unmatched to any gene: 4. This chain's CDR3 is CSVVGGQGTDTQYF. As DNA, the CDR3 is TGCAGCGTTGTTGGGGGACAGGGCACAGATACGCAGTATTTT.

This clonotype was observed a few times. The chain links TRBV5-4 to TRBJ2-1; 11 bases map to TRBD1. The CDR3 has 14 amino acids. J gave up 7 bases and V 4 bases, and 4 bases lay outside the gene matches. From germline, CDR1 is SGHNT and CDR2 YYREEE (reference sequence). In nucleotides, the CDR3 is TGTGCCAGCAGCATAGGGACAGGGGGAAATGAGCAGTTCTTC. The encoded protein is CASSIGTGGNEQFF.

The chain combines TRBV29-1 with TRBJ2-5; D is ambiguous. Germline lookup yields CDR1 SQVTM and CDR2 ANQGSEA. The CDR3 covers 14 residues. V was pared by 7 bases and J by 4 bases, with 19 bases between. CDR3 nucleotides: TGCAGCGGGCGTGAGACACCGATGAGAGAGACCCAGTACTTC. The encoded protein is CSGRETPMRETQYF.

The table lists this clonotype with a few counts. The CDR3 end shows no conserved phenylalanine or tryptophan, and so a read error is likely. The DNA is left out, because the CDR3 cannot be placed on it with certainty; the CDR3 is given as TCRdb lists it. The gene calls are TRBV15 and TRBJ1-2. Germline V lookup: CDR1 LNHNV, CDR2 YYDKDF (reference sequence). Counting both end residues, the CDR3 totals 12 amino acids. The CDR3 region is CATSRPPSVLRV.

The J gene is TRBJ2-7, the V gene TRBV24-1, with TRBD1 identical over 12 bases. V shed 4 bases and J 4 bases; nucleotides not matched to a gene: 7. Germline V gives CDR1 KGHDR, CDR2 SFDVKD. The CDR3 is 16 amino acids. The CDR3: CATSDYGTGGMYEQYF. CDR3 DNA sequence: TGTGCCACCAGTGACTATGGGACAGGGGGCATGTACGAGCAGTACTTC.

The J gene is TRBJ2-1, the V gene TRBV11-2, with TRBD2 matching 9 bases. The V segment lost 5 bases and the J segment 2 bases; nucleotides outside the gene matches: 4. Germline V gene lookup returns CDR1 SGHAT and CDR2 FQNNGV. The CDR3 consists of 15 residues. For the CDR3, the DNA is TGTGCCAGCAGCCAGATAGCGGGGGCCTACAATGAGCAGTTCTTC. Amino acids: CASSQIAGAYNEQFF.

This clonotype has only a few counts. This chain connects TRBV20-1 to TRBJ2-7, with D perhaps matching TRBD2 (6 bases). V lost 4 bases and J 2 bases, leaving 12 bases between the germline ends. Germline V gene data show CDR1 as DFQATT and CDR2 as SNEGSKA (reference sequence). The CDR3 contains 13 residues. CDR3 DNA: TGCAGTGCTATAATGCGGGACCCCTACGAGCAGTACTTC. This codes for CSAIMRDPYEQYF.

This chain uses TRBV5-1 with TRBJ2-1; D gene uncertain. Germline V gene data show CDR1 as SGHRS and CDR2 as YFSETQ. This CDR3 region has 15 residues. The V gene lost 4 bases and the J gene lost 5 bases, with 16 bases spanning the gap. The CDR3 loop reads CASSPDLELNNEQFF. The CDR3, as DNA: TGCGCCAGCAGCCCCGACCTGGAGCTGAACAATGAGCAGTTCTTC.

In its sample, this clonotype was seen a few times. The chain uses TRBV28 and TRBJ2-7, with D perhaps assigned TRBD1 or TRBD2 (5 bases each). Germline V gives CDR1 MDHEN, CDR2 SYDVKM. The CDR3 covers 15 residues. Trimming stripped 2 bases from V and 0 bases from J, with 11 bases between. As DNA, the CDR3 is TGTGCCAGCAGTTTAATGTCAGGGAGCTCCTACGAGCAGTACTTC. It is translated as CASSLMSGSSYEQYF.

This chain connects TRBV7-6 to TRBJ2-1; 14 positions match TRBD2. Germline CDR1 and CDR2: SGHVS and FNYEAQ. After removal of 4 bases from V and 8 bases from J, the junction contained 10 bases not matched to a gene. The CDR3 runs to 17 residues. The CDR3 coding sequence is TGTGCCAGCAGCTATACCGGGACTAGCGGGGGTCCAGATGAGCAGTTCTTC. It is translated as CASSYTGTSGGPDEQFF.

This chain links TRBV20-1 with TRBJ2-6; D remains ambiguous. This CDR3 spans 12 amino acids. The V gene's germline CDR1 is DFQATT and CDR2 SNEGSKA (reference sequence). V was clipped by 4 bases and J by 3 bases, with 4 bases between them. The CDR3 DNA follows: TGCAGTGCTAATGTTGGGGCCAACGTCCTGACTTTC. This sequence encodes CSANVGANVLTF.

This clonotype was seen a handful of times. The rearrangement joins TRBV9 to TRBJ2-3; D is ambiguous. The CDR3 consists of 14 residues. Looked up from germline, CDR1 is SGDLS and CDR2 is YYNGEE. V was cut by 1 base and J by 0 bases, with 6 bases left in between. This chain's CDR3 is CASSVTASTDTQYF. In DNA form, the CDR3 reads TGTGCCAGCAGCGTAACGGCTAGCACAGATACGCAGTATTTT.

This sequence joins TRBV11-1 and TRBJ2-2; 9 bases align to TRBD2. CDR1 and CDR2 from the germline V gene are SGHAT and FQDESV (reference sequence). With 2 bases clipped from V and 3 bases from J, the junction kept 10 bases outside the gene matches. This CDR3 spans 18 amino acids. The CDR3 sequence: CASSLIAGDRTYTGELFF. In nucleotides, the CDR3 is TGTGCCAGCAGCTTAATAGCGGGGGACAGAACATACACCGGGGAGCTGTTTTTT.

The table lists this clonotype with many counts. The chain couples TRBV29-1 to TRBJ1-1; tentatively, D is TRBD1 (6 bases). CDR1 is SQVTM, CDR2 ANQGSEA, per germline. This CDR3 comprises 11 residues. The V end was cut by 7 bases, the J end by 5 bases, with 11 bases between. The CDR3 reads CSAIRGTEAFF. In nucleotides, the CDR3 is TGCAGCGCCATCAGGGGAACTGAAGCTTTCTTT.

The CDR3 loop reads CASSLDSGTAGPGYGYTF. The CDR3 coding sequence is TGTGCCAGCAGCTTAGATTCCGGGACAGCGGGGCCGGGATATGGCTACACCTTC. The chain has TRBV11-1 and TRBJ1-2; 7 positions agree with TRBD1. There are 18 residues in the CDR3. The trim removed 1 base at V and 5 bases at J, leaving 16 bases unmatched. CDR1 SGHAT and CDR2 FQDESV come from the germline V gene (reference sequence).

The genes are TRBV11-2 and TRBJ1-6, with D tentatively TRBD1 (5 bases). CDR3 length: 14 residues. The V end was cut by 1 base, the J end by 5 bases, with 6 bases between. The germline V gene has CDR1 SGHAT and CDR2 FQNNGV. The CDR3 DNA is TGTGCCAGCAGCTTAGGCAGGGATAATTCACCCCTCCACTTT. Amino acids: CASSLGRDNSPLHF.

This sequence joins TRBV6-1 and TRBJ2-7, with D possibly being TRBD1 (6 bases). Trimming shortened V by 11 bases and J by 2 bases, and 16 bases separated the two germline ends. There are 13 residues in the CDR3. Germline CDR1 and CDR2: MNHNS and SASEGT. DNA for the CDR3: TGTGCCGCCGCTAGACAGGTACCCTACGAGCAGTACTTC. It encodes CAAARQVPYEQYF.

The gene calls are TRBV12-3 or TRBV12-4 and TRBJ2-7; D is ambiguous. The CDR3 is made up of 13 amino acids. V was trimmed by 3 bases and J by 5 bases, leaving 11 bases between them. The DNA of the CDR3 is TGTGCCAGCAGTTTCATTGGGGAAAACGAGCAGTACTTC. It codes for CASSFIGENEQYF.

About this clonotype itself: The junction does not match germline at one end; this may be a read error. V usage is TRBV7-2 and J usage is TRBJ2-1, with 8 bases that match TRBD1. The CDR3 consists of 13 residues. Germline V CDR1 and CDR2: SGHTA, FQGNSA. CDR3 sequence: CASRPGQAYPLVF. The CDR3 bases are TGTGCCAGCAGGCCGGGACAGGCGTATCCCCTGGTCTTC. Variable domain in full (rest from reference TRBV7-2 and TRBJ2-1): GAGVSQSPSNKVTEKGKDVELRCDPISGHTALYWYRQSLGQGLEFLIYFQGNSAPDKSGLPSDRFSAERTGGSVSTLTIQRTQQEDSAVYLCASRPGQAYPLVFGPGTRLTVL.

This CDR3 is CASSLDAGGGTQYF. Here the CDR3 DNA reads TGCGCCAGCAGCTTGGATGCGGGGGGAGGTACGCAGTATTTT. The rearrangement uses TRBV5-1 and TRBJ2-3; TRBD2 matches 8 bases. This CDR3 is built from 14 residues. The germline CDR1 and CDR2 sequences are SGHRS and YFSETQ. The ends lost 0 bases at V and 8 bases at J; junction bases unmatched: 5.

The chain joins TRBV20-1 to TRBJ1-1, with TRBD1 as a possible D gene (6 bases). CDR1 is DFQATT and CDR2 is SNEGSKA in the germline V gene (reference sequence). V lost 0 bases and J lost 5, with 16 bases in between. The CDR3 sequence is 15 residues long. CDR3 residues: CSARDPMGAGTEAFF. The CDR3 DNA is TGCAGTGCTAGAGACCCTATGGGGGCGGGAACTGAAGCTTTCTTT.

V usage is TRBV10-3 and J usage is TRBJ2-7, with 10 bases lining up with TRBD1. Germline V lookup: CDR1 ENHRY, CDR2 SYGVKD. The CDR3 sequence is 14 residues long. J gave up 6 bases and V 4 bases, and 6 bases lay outside the gene matches. CDR3 DNA sequence: TGTGCCATCAGTGTCGGACAGGGGGTTCTCGAGCAGTACTTC. Translation: CAISVGQGVLEQYF.